The 27 T cell receptor beta chains below were found in one sample sequenced in a study of cytomegalovirus exposure and HLA in healthy donors. Assay: immunoSEQ multiplex PCR; the TCRdb copy retains only in-frame clones and omits some. This table has approximately 60,000 clones, roughly 90% appearing once. Material: PBMCs. These receptors were obtained from a man between 18 and 29 years old in good health and CMV-seronegative.

The genes are TRBV12-1 and TRBJ2-7; the tabulated D call, TRBD1, remains unverified against the DNA. TRBV12-1 is an annotated pseudogene. CDR3 length: 13 amino acids. This CDR3 reads CASSRDKIYEQYF. In DNA, the CDR3 is TGTGCCAGCAGCCGAGACAAGATCTACGAGCAGTACTTC.

The rearrangement uses TRBV19 and TRBJ1-1; 7 bases fit TRBD1. This CDR3 spans 12 amino acids. The germline gives CDR1 LNHDA, CDR2 SQIVND (reference sequence). After removal of 5 bases from V and 6 bases from J, the junction contained 3 bases not matched to a gene. As DNA, the CDR3 is TGTGCCAGTAGTCCAAGGGGGCCTGAAGCTTTCTTT. It specifies CASSPRGPEAFF.

The rearrangement joins TRBV6-5 to TRBJ2-7, with TRBD1 identical over 9 bases. Germline-derived CDR1 and CDR2 are MNHEY and SVGAGI. The V segment lost 7 bases and the J segment 5 bases; nucleotides outside the gene matches: 12. The CDR3 extends over 15 amino acids. CDR3 DNA sequence: TGTGCCAGCACCCGCTCGGCGCACAGGGGGCACGAGCAGTACTTC. It yields the protein CASTRSAHRGHEQYF.

The DNA for the CDR3 is TGCGCCAGCAGCTTGGATTACAGGGGCTTGAGCTCTGGGGCCAACGTCCTGACTTTC. Amino acids: CASSLDYRGLSSGANVLTF. The V call is TRBV5-1, the J call TRBJ2-6, with 7 positions matching TRBD1. CDR1 SGHRS and CDR2 YFSETQ come from the germline V gene. V lost 0 bases to trimming and J lost 0 bases; unmatched junction nucleotides: 9. The CDR3 has 19 residues.

CDR3 protein: CASSTGGAFF. The CDR3 region has the DNA TGTGCCAGCAGTACCGGGGGGGCTTTCTTT. The genes are TRBV6-1 and TRBJ1-1; perhaps TRBD1 as D (5 bases). Germline lookup yields CDR1 MNHNS and CDR2 SASEGT. Deletions cut 5 bases from V and 11 bases from J, with 9 bases between. The length of the CDR3 is 10 residues.

This chain uses TRBV27 with TRBJ2-5; tentative D call: TRBD2 (5 bases). From germline, CDR1 is MNHEY and CDR2 SMNVEV (reference sequence). V was pared by 8 bases and J by 5 bases, with 15 bases between. The CDR3 sequence is 13 residues long. The CDR3 DNA is TGTGCCAGCTCGGACTCTGTAGGGGAGACCCAGTACTTC. This sequence encodes CASSDSVGETQYF.

V usage is TRBV2 and J usage is TRBJ2-7, with D possibly matching TRBD1 (7 bases). Looked up from germline, CDR1 is SNHLY and CDR2 is FYNNEI. CDR3 length: 18 amino acids. V lost 8 bases, J lost 2 bases, and 28 bases lay in between. The CDR3 region is CASGWDSSGGLSAYEQYF. In DNA form, the CDR3 reads TGTGCCAGCGGATGGGACAGTTCCGGGGGTCTTTCAGCCTACGAGCAGTACTTC.

The chain has TRBV19 and TRBJ2-1; possible D gene TRBD1, 6 bases. CDR1 is LNHDA and CDR2 is SQIVND in the germline V gene (reference sequence). With 6 bases removed from V and 0 bases from J, the gap between germline ends came to 18 bases. The length of the CDR3 is 17 residues. CDR3 nucleotide sequence: TGTGCCAGTAGCAGTCCAGGACAGCCCAGCTCCTACAATGAGCAGTTCTTC. Amino acid sequence: CASSSPGQPSSYNEQFF.

The genes are TRBV5-1 and TRBJ2-7; D is undetermined. CDR1 and CDR2 (germline): SGHRS, YFSETQ. The length of the CDR3 is 14 residues. V lost 1 base to trimming and J lost 3 bases, with 11 bases between them. The CDR3 region has the DNA TGCGCCAGCAGCTTGCATCAGGTTGGCTACGAGCAGTACTTC. This codes for CASSLHQVGYEQYF.

The chain couples TRBV5-1 to TRBJ2-5; 9 nucleotides agree with TRBD1. The germline V gene encodes CDR1 SGHRS and CDR2 YFSETQ. Trimming at V came to 5 bases and at J to 0 bases, leaving 11 bases not matched to a gene. This CDR3 comprises 17 residues. This CDR3 reads CASRFMTRDRDQETQYF. CDR3 coding DNA: TGCGCCAGCAGGTTTATGACACGGGACAGGGACCAAGAGACCCAGTACTTC.

This clone was recorded only once. The gene calls are TRBV13 and TRBJ2-7, with 8 bases fitting TRBD2. J lost 4 bases, V lost 4 bases, and 9 bases had no gene match. CDR3 length: 15 residues. CDR1 PRHDT and CDR2 FYEKMQ come from the germline V gene (reference sequence). The CDR3 DNA reads TGTGCCAGCAGCTCTAGAACTAGCGGATCGTACGAGCAGTACTTC. It specifies CASSSRTSGSYEQYF.

This chain links TRBV7-2 with TRBJ1-2; 8 positions match TRBD1. CDR1 and CDR2 (germline): SGHTA, FQGNSA. This CDR3 is built from 16 residues. J lost 2 bases, V lost 4 bases, and 9 bases had no gene match. CDR3 protein: CASSWIDRGLNYGYTF. For the CDR3, the DNA is TGTGCCAGCAGCTGGATCGACAGGGGATTAAACTATGGCTACACCTTC. The variable domain in full, with the rest retrieved from reference TRBV7-2 and TRBJ1-2, is GAGVSQSPSNKVTEKGKDVELRCDPISGHTALYWYRQSLGQGLEFLIYFQGNSAPDKSGLPSDRFSAERTGGSVSTLTIQRTQQEDSAVYLCASSWIDRGLNYGYTFGSGTRLTVV.

The chain employs TRBV27 and TRBJ2-1; 13 nucleotides line up with TRBD2. The V segment lost 9 bases and the J segment 4 bases; nucleotides outside the gene matches: 9. Germline V lookup: CDR1 MNHEY, CDR2 SMNVEV (reference sequence). The CDR3 is made up of 16 amino acids. CDR3 in DNA: TGTGCCAGTTTTCCCGGGACTAGCGGGATATACAATGAGCAGTTCTTC. As protein: CASFPGTSGIYNEQFF.

The V gene is TRBV15, the J gene TRBJ2-1; 8 nucleotides line up with TRBD1. V was pared by 0 bases and J by 6 bases, with 4 bases of the junction left unmatched. The CDR3 consists of 15 residues. Germline assignment: CDR1 LNHNV and CDR2 YYDKDF (reference sequence). CDR3 sequence reads: CATSRDRTGGNEQFF. The CDR3 DNA follows: TGTGCCACCAGCAGAGATCGAACAGGGGGCAATGAGCAGTTCTTC. Full variable domain (missing parts from reference TRBV15 and TRBJ2-1): DAMVIQNPRYQVTQFGKPVTLSCSQTLNHNVMYWYQQKSSQAPKLLFHYYDKDFNNEADTPDNFQSRRPNTSFCFLDIRSPGLGDTAMYLCATSRDRTGGNEQFFGPGTRLTVL.

The gene calls are TRBV29-1 and TRBJ2-1; weak D call: TRBD1 (5 bases). Trimming left V 3 bases short and J 5 bases short, with 23 bases between. There are 17 residues in the CDR3. CDR1 is SQVTM and CDR2 is ANQGSEA in the germline V gene. CDR3 sequence: CSVDAGLGWKGNNEQFF. DNA of the CDR3: TGCAGCGTTGATGCAGGGCTAGGGTGGAAAGGAAACAATGAGCAGTTCTTC.

The chain uses TRBV2 and TRBJ2-5; 7 bases align to TRBD2. V lost 7 bases, J lost 5 bases, and 7 bases stayed unmatched. The CDR3 consists of 13 residues. The germline V gene has CDR1 SNHLY and CDR2 FYNNEI. The CDR3 loop reads CASTRGGVETQYF. The CDR3 nucleotides are TGTGCCAGCACTAGGGGAGGGGTGGAGACCCAGTACTTC.

The chain carries TRBV28 and TRBJ1-5; D perhaps matches TRBD1 (5 bases). This CDR3 comprises 14 residues. CDR1 and CDR2 from the germline V gene are MDHEN and SYDVKM. V was trimmed by 3 bases and J by 3 bases, leaving 9 bases between them. CDR3 region: CASSLGGTNQPQHF. CDR3 DNA: TGTGCCAGCAGTTTGGGGGGGACCAATCAGCCCCAGCATTTT.

In DNA, the CDR3 is TGTGCCAGCAGCTTTTCTAGTTCCTACGAGCAGTACTTC. Protein: CASSFSSSYEQYF. The chain combines TRBV7-9 with TRBJ2-7; no definite D call. This CDR3 contains 13 residues. Germline loops: CDR1 SEHNR, CDR2 FQNEAQ (reference sequence). Between the trimmed V and J ends, which lost 3 bases and 1 base, there was a span of 7 bases.

CDR3 DNA sequence: TGTGCCAGCAGCTTAGTCGGACTCTCCTACAATGAGCAGTTCTTC. Encoded protein: CASSLVGLSYNEQFF. The chain combines TRBV7-8 with TRBJ2-1; tentatively, D is TRBD2 (5 bases). The CDR3 totals 15 residues. The V end was cut by 1 base, the J end by 0 bases, with 7 bases between. Germline CDR1 SGHVS, CDR2 FQNEAQ.

The chain is built from TRBV5-5 and TRBJ1-2, with 10 bases fitting TRBD1. Germline values: CDR1 SGHKS, CDR2 YYEKEE (reference sequence). V lost 4 bases to trimming and J lost 2 bases; unmatched junction nucleotides: 2. This CDR3 comprises 14 residues. Here the CDR3 DNA reads TGTGCCAGCAGCCCGGGACAGGGGAACTATGGCTACACCTTC. Translating it yields CASSPGQGNYGYTF.

This clone appeared a single time. The chain combines TRBV7-6 with TRBJ2-7; D might be TRBD1 (5 bases). Germline loops: CDR1 SGHVS, CDR2 FNYEAQ. CDR3 length equals 12 residues. Trimming removed 5 bases at V and 2 bases at J, with 7 bases between. This CDR3 reads CASSLDTYEQYF. The CDR3 DNA follows: TGTGCCAGCAGCCTGGACACCTACGAGCAGTACTTC.

This rearrangement joins TRBV19 to TRBJ2-7; TRBD2 is a possible D gene (6 bases). The CDR3 loop spans 12 amino acids. V was cut by 5 bases and J by 3 bases, with 8 bases left in between. CDR1 is LNHDA and CDR2 is SQIVND in the germline V gene (reference sequence). The CDR3 DNA reads as TGTGCCAGTAGTGGTAGCGGCTACGAGCAGTACTTC. Translated, it gives CASSGSGYEQYF.

This chain links TRBV29-1 with TRBJ2-7; no clear D. Trimming stripped 6 bases from V and 0 bases from J, with 12 bases between. The CDR3 covers 13 residues. Germline V gives CDR1 SQVTM, CDR2 ANQGSEA. The CDR3 protein is CSVESASSYEQYF. CDR3 nucleotides: TGCAGCGTCGAATCTGCCAGCTCCTACGAGCAGTACTTC.

V is TRBV16 and J is TRBJ1-2, with TRBD1 matching 11 bases. CDR1 is KGHSY, CDR2 FQNENV, per germline. The CDR3 has 14 amino acids. The J segment lost 8 bases and the V segment lost 4 bases, leaving 6 bases of the junction unmatched. The CDR3 nucleotides are TGTGCCAGCAGCCGGGACAGGGGGTTTTCAGGCTACACCTTC. Encoded protein: CASSRDRGFSGYTF. Looking up the rest from reference TRBV16 and TRBJ1-2 gives the full variable domain: GEEVAQTPKHLVRGEGQKAKLYCAPIKGHSYVFWYQQVLKNEFKFLISFQNENVFDETGMPKERFSAKCLPNSPCSLEIQATKLEDSAVYFCASSRDRGFSGYTFGSGTRLTVV.

The chain combines TRBV7-6 with TRBJ2-2, with D possibly being TRBD2 (6 bases). Per germline, CDR1 SGHVS and CDR2 FNYEAQ. Trimming pared 7 bases from V and 0 bases from J, leaving 12 bases between. CDR3 length: 15 amino acids. For the CDR3, the DNA is TGTGCCAGCATTCCGGCGGGGACGAACACCGGGGAGCTGTTTTTT. Residues: CASIPAGTNTGELFF.

This clone was recorded only once. The rearrangement joins TRBV5-1 to TRBJ1-3, with D unclear. Germline V CDR1 and CDR2: SGHRS, YFSETQ. The CDR3 spans 15 residues. Trimming cost V 1 base and J 3 bases, with 11 bases left between them. CDR3: CASSLSGISGNTIYF. The DNA of the CDR3 is TGCGCCAGCAGCTTGTCCGGGATAAGTGGAAACACCATATATTTT.

The genes are TRBV4-2 and TRBJ2-7; 10 positions agree with TRBD2. The V gene's germline CDR1 is LGHNA and CDR2 YNFKEQ. The CDR3 is made up of 16 amino acids. The trim removed 0 bases at V and 3 bases at J, leaving 5 bases unmatched. The CDR3 DNA is TGTGCCAGCAGCCAAGATCAAGCGGGAGGGTTCTACGAGCAGTACTTC. Its translation is CASSQDQAGGFYEQYF.